This T cell receptor (beta chain) was sequenced in a study of blood T cell repertoires in COVID-19. Study-wide background: The United States, Italy and Spain provided the acute and convalescent COVID-19 samples.

V was pared by 5 bases and J by 0 bases, with 9 bases of the junction left unmatched. The V gene's germline CDR1 is MDHEN and CDR2 SYDVKM. The CDR3 is 17 amino acids. How the authors handled the data: Reference gene primer amplification in the assay estimated nucleated cell counts. This table comes from immunoSEQ multiplex PCR, and its TCRdb copy is limited to in-frame clones, with some not included. The DNA was the basis for D and trimming; V, J and clone size are from that table. The data hold fewer than 450,000 clones, with 70% to 90% observed a single time. Seattle's cohort entered during active infection and was followed longitudinally.

Sequencing input: peripheral blood. The clonotype originates from a woman in her 50s with COVID-19, enrolled during active disease. The V call is TRBV28, the J call TRBJ2-5; 10 bases match TRBD2. In DNA, the CDR3 is TGTGCCAGCAGTCTCCACCGACTAGCGGGTAACCAAGAGACCCAGTACTTC. Its translation is CASSLHRLAGNQETQYF.